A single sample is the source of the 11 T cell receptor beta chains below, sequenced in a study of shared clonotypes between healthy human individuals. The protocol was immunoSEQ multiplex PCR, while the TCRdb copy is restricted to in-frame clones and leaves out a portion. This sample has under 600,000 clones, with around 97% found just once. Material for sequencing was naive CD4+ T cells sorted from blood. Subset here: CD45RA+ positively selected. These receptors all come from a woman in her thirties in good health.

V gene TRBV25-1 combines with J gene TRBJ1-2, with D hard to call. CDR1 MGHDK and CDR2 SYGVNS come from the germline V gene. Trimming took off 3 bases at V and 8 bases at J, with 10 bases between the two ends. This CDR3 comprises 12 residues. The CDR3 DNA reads TGTGCCAGCAGTGATACGTGGGAGGGCTACACCTTC. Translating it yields CASSDTWEGYTF.

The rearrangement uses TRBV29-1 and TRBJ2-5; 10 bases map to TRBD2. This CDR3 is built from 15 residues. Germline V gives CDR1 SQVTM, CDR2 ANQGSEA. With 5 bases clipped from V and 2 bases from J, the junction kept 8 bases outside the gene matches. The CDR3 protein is CSVRRTSGHQETQYF. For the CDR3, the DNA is TGCAGCGTTCGTAGGACTAGCGGACATCAAGAGACCCAGTACTTC.

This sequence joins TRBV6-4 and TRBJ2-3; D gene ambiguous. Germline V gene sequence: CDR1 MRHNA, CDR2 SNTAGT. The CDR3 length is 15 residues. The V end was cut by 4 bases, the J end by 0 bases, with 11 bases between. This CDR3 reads CASSVEYTSTDTQYF. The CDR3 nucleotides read TGTGCCAGCAGTGTTGAGTACACTAGCACAGATACGCAGTATTTT.

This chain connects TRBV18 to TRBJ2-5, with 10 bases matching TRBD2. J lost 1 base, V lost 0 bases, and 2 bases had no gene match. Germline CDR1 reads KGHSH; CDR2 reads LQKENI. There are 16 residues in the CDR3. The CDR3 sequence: CASSPPLAGGQETQYF. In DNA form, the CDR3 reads TGTGCCAGCTCACCACCGTTAGCGGGAGGCCAAGAGACCCAGTACTTC.

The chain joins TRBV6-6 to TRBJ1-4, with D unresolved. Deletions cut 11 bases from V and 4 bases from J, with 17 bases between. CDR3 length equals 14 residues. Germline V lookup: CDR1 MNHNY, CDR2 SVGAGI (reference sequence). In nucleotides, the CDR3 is TGTGCCGCGGGGAGTGGTTCTGATAATGAAAAACTGTTTTTT. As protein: CAAGSGSDNEKLFF.

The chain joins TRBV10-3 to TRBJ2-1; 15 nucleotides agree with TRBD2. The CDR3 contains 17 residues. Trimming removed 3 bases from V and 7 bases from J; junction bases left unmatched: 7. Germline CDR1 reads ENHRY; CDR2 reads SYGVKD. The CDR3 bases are TGTGCCATCAGTGAAGGACTAGCGGGAGGGCCTCTGAATGAGCAGTTCTTC. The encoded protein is CAISEGLAGGPLNEQFF.

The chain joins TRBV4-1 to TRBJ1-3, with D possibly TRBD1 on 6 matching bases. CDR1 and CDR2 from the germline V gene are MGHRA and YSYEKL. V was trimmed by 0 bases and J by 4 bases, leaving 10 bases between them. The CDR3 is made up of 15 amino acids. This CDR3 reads CASSQDGGPGNTIYF. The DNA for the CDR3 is TGCGCCAGCAGCCAAGATGGGGGGCCAGGAAACACCATATATTTT.

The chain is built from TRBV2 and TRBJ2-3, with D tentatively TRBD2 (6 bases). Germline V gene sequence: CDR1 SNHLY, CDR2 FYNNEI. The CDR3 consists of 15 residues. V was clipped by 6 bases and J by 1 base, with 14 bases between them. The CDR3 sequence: CASSLSGYRTDTQYF. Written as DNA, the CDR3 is TGTGCCAGCAGCCTTAGCGGATATCGCACAGATACGCAGTATTTT.

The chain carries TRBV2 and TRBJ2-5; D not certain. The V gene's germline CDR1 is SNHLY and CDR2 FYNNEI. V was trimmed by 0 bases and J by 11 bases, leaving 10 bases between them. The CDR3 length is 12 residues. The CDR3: CASSEAQSGQYF. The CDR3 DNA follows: TGTGCCAGCAGTGAAGCTCAGTCCGGGCAGTACTTC.

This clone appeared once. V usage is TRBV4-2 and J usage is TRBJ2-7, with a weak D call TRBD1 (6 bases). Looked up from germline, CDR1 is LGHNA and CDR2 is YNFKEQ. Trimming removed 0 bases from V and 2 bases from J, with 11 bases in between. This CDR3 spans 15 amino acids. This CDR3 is CASSQDSPGAYEQYF. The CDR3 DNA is TGTGCCAGCAGCCAAGATTCCCCAGGGGCCTACGAGCAGTACTTC.

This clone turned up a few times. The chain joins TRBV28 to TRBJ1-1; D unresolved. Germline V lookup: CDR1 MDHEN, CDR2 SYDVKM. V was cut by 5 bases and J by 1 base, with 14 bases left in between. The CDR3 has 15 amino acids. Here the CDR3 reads CASSTYGPGNTEAFF. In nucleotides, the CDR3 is TGTGCCAGCAGTACTTATGGGCCGGGGAACACTGAAGCTTTCTTT. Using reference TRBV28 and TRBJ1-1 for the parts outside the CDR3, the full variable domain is DVKVTQSSRYLVKRTGEKVFLECVQDMDHENMFWYRQDPGLGLRLIYFSYDVKMKEKGDIPEGYSVSREKKERFSLILESASTNQTSMYLCASSTYGPGNTEAFFGQGTRLTVV.